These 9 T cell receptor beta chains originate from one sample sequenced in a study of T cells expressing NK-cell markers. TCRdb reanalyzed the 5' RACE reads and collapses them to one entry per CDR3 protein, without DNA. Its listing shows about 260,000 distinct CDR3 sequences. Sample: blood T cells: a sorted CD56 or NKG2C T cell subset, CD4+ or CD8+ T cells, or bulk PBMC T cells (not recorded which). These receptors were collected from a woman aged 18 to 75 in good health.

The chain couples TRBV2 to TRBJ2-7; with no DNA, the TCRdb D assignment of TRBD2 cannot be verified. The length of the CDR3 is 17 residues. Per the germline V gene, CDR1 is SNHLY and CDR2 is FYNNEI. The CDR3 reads CASSTAGTSGIPYEQYF.

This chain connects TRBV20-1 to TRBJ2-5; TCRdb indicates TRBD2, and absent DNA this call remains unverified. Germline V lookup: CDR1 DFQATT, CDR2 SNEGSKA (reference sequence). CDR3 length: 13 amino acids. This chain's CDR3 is CSVVPSGQETQYF.

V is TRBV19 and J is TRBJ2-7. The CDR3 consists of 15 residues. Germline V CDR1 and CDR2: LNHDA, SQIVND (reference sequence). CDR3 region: CASSIIWTTPYEQYF.

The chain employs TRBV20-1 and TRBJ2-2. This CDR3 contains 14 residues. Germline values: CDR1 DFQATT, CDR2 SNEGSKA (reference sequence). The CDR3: CSAQRQANTGELFF.

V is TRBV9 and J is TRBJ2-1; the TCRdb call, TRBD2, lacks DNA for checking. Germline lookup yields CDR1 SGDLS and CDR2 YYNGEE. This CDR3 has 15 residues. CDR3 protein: CASSVGTSGPMEQFF.

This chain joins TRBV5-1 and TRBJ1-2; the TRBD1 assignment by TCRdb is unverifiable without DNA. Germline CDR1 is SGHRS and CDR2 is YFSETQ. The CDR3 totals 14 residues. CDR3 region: CASSFDGQGNGYTF. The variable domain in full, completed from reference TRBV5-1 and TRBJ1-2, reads KAGVTQTPRYLIKTRGQQVTLSCSPISGHRSVSWYQQTPGQGLQFLFEYFSETQRNKGNFPGRFSGRQFSNSRSEMNVSTLELGDSALYLCASSFDGQGNGYTFGSGTRLTVV.

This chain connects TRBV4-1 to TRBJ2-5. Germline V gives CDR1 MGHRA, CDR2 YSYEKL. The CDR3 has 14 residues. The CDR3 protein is CASSQANFQETQYF.

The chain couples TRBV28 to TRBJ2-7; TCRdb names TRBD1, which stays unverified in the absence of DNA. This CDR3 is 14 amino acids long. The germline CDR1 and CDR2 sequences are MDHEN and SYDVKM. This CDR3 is CASGIGGNLYEQYF.

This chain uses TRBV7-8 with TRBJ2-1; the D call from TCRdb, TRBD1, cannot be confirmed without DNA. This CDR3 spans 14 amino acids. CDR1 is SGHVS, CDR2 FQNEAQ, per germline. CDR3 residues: CASRTGVPRNEQFF.